This is a list of T cell receptor beta chains from one sample in a study of blood T cell repertoires in COVID-19. This table comes from immunoSEQ multiplex PCR, and its TCRdb copy is limited to in-frame clones, with some not included. The sample has 350,000 to 400,000 clones; 90% are singletons. Material: peripheral blood. These TCRs come from a man in his late teens or twenties with active or convalescent COVID-19. Each CDR3 is given with its conserved first and last residue. D genes are given only for firm matches. Size is omitted from some rows. Given values are once, few, many or a class for expanded clones.

clone size	V gene	J gene	D gene	CDR3 DNA	CDR3 protein
NA	TRBV10-3	TRBJ2-7	TRBD1	TGTGCCATCAGCCCCGGGACAGGGGGCGGAGAGCAGTACTTC	CAISPGTGGGEQYF
NA	TRBV15	TRBJ1-2	NA	TGTGCCACCAGCACTCGAGGCTCTAACTATGGCTACACCTTC	CATSTRGSNYGYTF
NA	TRBV7-2	TRBJ1-4	TRBD1	TGTGCCAGCAGCCCCAGGGGGGACGGAAAACTGTTTTTT	CASSPRGDGKLFF
NA	TRBV4-3	TRBJ1-1	TRBD1	TGCGCCAGCAGCCAAACACAGGGGGCCCTCATCCTTAACACTGAAGCTTTCTTT	CASSQTQGALILNTEAFF
NA	TRBV7-9	TRBJ2-3	NA	TGTGCCAGCAGCTGGCTCACAGATACGCAGTATTTT	CASSWLTDTQYF
NA	TRBV4-1	TRBJ2-3	NA	TGCGCCAGCAGCCAAGTTCGCCAGGCGCCAGATACGCAGTATTTT	CASSQVRQAPDTQYF
once	TRBV7-9	TRBJ2-1	TRBD1	TGTGCCAGCAGGCCGGACAGGGGGAGATCTACAATGATTGAGCAGTTCTTC	CASRPDRGRSTMIEQFF
NA	TRBV11-2	TRBJ2-4	NA	TGTGCCAGCAGCTCCCCCACCAAAAACATTCAGTACTTC	CASSSPTKNIQYF
NA	TRBV7-3	TRBJ2-1	TRBD1	TGTGCCAGCAGCTCGACAGGGGTCTCCTACAATGAGCAGTTCTTC	CASSSTGVSYNEQFF
NA	TRBV28	TRBJ2-7	NA	TGTGCCAGCAGCCATTACGAGCAGTACTTC	CASSHYEQYF
NA	TRBV4-1	TRBJ1-2	NA	TGCGCCAGCAGCCAAGACGTCCAGCAGGTTTATGGCTACACCTTC	CASSQDVQQVYGYTF
NA	TRBV4-3	TRBJ1-5	TRBD1	TGCGCCAGCAGCCGAGACAGGGATGGGCAGCCCCAGCATTTT	CASSRDRDGQPQHF
NA	TRBV7-2	TRBJ2-3	TRBD2	TGTGCCAGCAGCAGATGGACTAGCGGGGGGGCAAATACGCAGTATTTT	CASSRWTSGGANTQYF
NA	TRBV9	TRBJ1-6	TRBD1	TGTGCCAGCAGCCCATCAGGACAGGGATATAATTCACCCCTCCACTTT	CASSPSGQGYNSPLHF
NA	TRBV5-1	TRBJ2-5	TRBD2	TGCGCCAGCAGCGTCCCCCTACAGCGGGGAGAACAAGAGACCCAGTACTTC	CASSVPLQRGEQETQYF
NA	TRBV5-1	TRBJ2-5	NA	TGCGCCAGCAGCTTTCAAAAAGAGACCCAGTACTTC	CASSFQKETQYF
NA	TRBV4-1	TRBJ1-2	NA	TGCGCCAGCAGCCAAGACCCGGAGAGATCTAACTATGGCTACACCTTC	CASSQDPERSNYGYTF
NA	TRBV29-1	TRBJ2-3	TRBD2	TGCAGCGTTGTGGTCGTGCGGGGGACAGATACGCAGTATTTT	CSVVVVRGTDTQYF
NA	TRBV9	TRBJ2-5	NA	TGTGCCAGCAGCCCGGAGTTCGAAGAGACCCAGTACTTC	CASSPEFEETQYF
NA	TRBV11-2	TRBJ2-1	TRBD2	TGTGCCAGCAGCTACCGACTAGCGGGGGGGGTTGAGCAGTTCTTC	CASSYRLAGGVEQFF
NA	TRBV28	TRBJ2-7	NA	TGTGCCAGCAGTTTCCCCCACTCGGAGGGCCCCTACGAGCAGTACTTC	CASSFPHSEGPYEQYF
NA	TRBV7-9	TRBJ1-3	NA	TGTGCCAGCAGGGGTCGGGGAGACTCTGGAAACACCATATATTTT	CASRGRGDSGNTIYF
NA	TRBV28	TRBJ2-1	NA	TGTGCCAGCAGTTTTCGCGGCCCCAATGAGCAGTTCTTC	CASSFRGPNEQFF
NA	TRBV5-1	TRBJ2-1	NA	TGCGCCAGCAGCTTGGAGGGCAGTAGAGCGGGTACTGAGCAGTTCTTC	CASSLEGSRAGTEQFF
NA	TRBV6-4	TRBJ2-1	TRBD2	TGTGCCAGCAGTGACTCGGAGCGGGGGGGACACAATGAGCAGTTCTTC	CASSDSERGGHNEQFF
NA	TRBV6-6	TRBJ2-2	NA	TGTGCCAGCAGCGCCACAAGCACCGGGGAGCTGTTTTTT	CASSATSTGELFF
NA	TRBV2	TRBJ1-2	TRBD1	TGTGCCAGCAGGCCCGAGGGCAGGGGGGTTGGCTACACCTTC	CASRPEGRGVGYTF
NA	TRBV6-6	TRBJ2-1	NA	TGTGCCAGCAGCCCGAATTTCCTACGAAACAATGAGCAGTTCTTC	CASSPNFLRNNEQFF
NA	TRBV5-6	TRBJ2-2	NA	TGTGCCAGCAGCTTGCGGAGGCCGGGCACCGGGGAGCTGTTTTTT	CASSLRRPGTGELFF
NA	TRBV11-2	TRBJ2-3	TRBD1	TGTGCCAGCAGTCGACGGCAGGGGGAATTCGATACGCAGTATTTT	CASSRRQGEFDTQYF
once	TRBV28	TRBJ1-6	NA	TGTGCCAGCAGTTCGGAGGCCCTACGATCACCCCTCCACTTT	CASSSEALRSPLHF
NA	TRBV3-1/TRBV3-2	TRBJ1-5	NA	TGTGCCAGCAGCCAACCCCCCCCGGGGAATCAGCCCCAGCATTTT	CASSQPPPGNQPQHF
NA	TRBV9	TRBJ2-3	NA	TGTGCCAGCAGCGTAGCTACAGATACGCAGTATTTT	CASSVATDTQYF
once	TRBV6-2/TRBV6-3	TRBJ1-1	TRBD1	TGTGCCAGCAGTTGGGACAGGGGAAACACTGAAGCTTTCTTT	CASSWDRGNTEAFF
NA	TRBV19	TRBJ2-1	TRBD1	TGTGCCAGTACGCCGGGACAGGGGAGGATTGAGCAGTTCTTC	CASTPGQGRIEQFF
NA	TRBV15	TRBJ2-7	NA	TGTGCCACCAGCGCCCGGGACACCCTTGGGAAGCAGTACTTC	CATSARDTLGKQYF
NA	TRBV3-1/TRBV3-2	TRBJ2-3	NA	TGTGCCAGCAGCATATCCACAGATACGCAGTATTTT	CASSISTDTQYF
NA	TRBV7-9	TRBJ1-1	TRBD1	TGTGCCAGCAGCTTAGGGGGACAGTCCACTGAAGCTTTCTTT	CASSLGGQSTEAFF
few	TRBV7-3	TRBJ2-3	TRBD2	TGTGCCAGCAGCTTAGGGACTAGCGGAACAGATACGCAGTATTTT	CASSLGTSGTDTQYF
few	TRBV7-9	TRBJ2-3	TRBD1	TGTGCCAGCAGCACCAGACAGGGAACAGATACGCAGTATTTT	CASSTRQGTDTQYF
NA	TRBV24-1	TRBJ2-2	TRBD1	TGTGCCACCAGAGACCAGGGGGCCTCGAACACCGGGGAGCTGTTTTTT	CATRDQGASNTGELFF
NA	TRBV19	TRBJ1-1	TRBD1	TGTGCCAGTAGTTTCCGGACAGGGAGCACTGAAGCTTTCTTT	CASSFRTGSTEAFF
NA	TRBV7-2	TRBJ1-6	TRBD1	TGTGCCAGCAGCTTCTTTGGGACAGGGAACAATTCACCCCTCCACTTT	CASSFFGTGNNSPLHF
NA	TRBV6-5	TRBJ2-4	NA	TGTGCCAGCAAAACAGAGCCACTAGCCAAAAACATTCAGTACTTC	CASKTEPLAKNIQYF
NA	TRBV27	TRBJ1-5	TRBD1	TGTGCCAGCAAAACACAGGGGAGCAATCAGCCCCAGCATTTT	CASKTQGSNQPQHF
NA	TRBV19	TRBJ1-1	NA	TGTGCCAGTAGTATAGGGGGAGGCACTGAAGCTTTCTTT	CASSIGGGTEAFF
NA	TRBV4-1	TRBJ1-1	NA	TGCGCCAGCAGCCAAGATTCAGGGGTGAACACTGAAGCTTTCTTT	CASSQDSGVNTEAFF
NA	TRBV12-3/TRBV12-4	TRBJ1-2	NA	TGTGCCAGCAGTTTGTCCCAGGGGACGCGCTACACCTTC	CASSLSQGTRYTF
NA	TRBV28	TRBJ1-2	TRBD1	TGTGCCAGCAGTTTGGACAGGTCCAACTATGGCTACACCTTC	CASSLDRSNYGYTF
NA	TRBV28	TRBJ2-3	TRBD1	TGTGCCAGCAGCCTGACAGCAGTTGCGGGGACAGGGAATACGCAGTATTTT	CASSLTAVAGTGNTQYF
NA	TRBV9	TRBJ2-3	TRBD2	TGTGCCAGCAGCGCGGGACTAGCGGGGGCAGATACGCAGTATTTT	CASSAGLAGADTQYF
NA	TRBV24-1	TRBJ2-1	NA	TGTGCCACCAGTGAGTCGGGGATCCATGAGCAGTTCTTC	CATSESGIHEQFF
NA	TRBV4-3	TRBJ1-1	TRBD1	TGCGCCAGCAGCCAACGACAGGGGAACACTGAAGCTTTCTTT	CASSQRQGNTEAFF
few	TRBV19	TRBJ1-5	NA	TGTGCCAGTACTTCCGGCGGCGACAATCAGCCCCAGCATTTT	CASTSGGDNQPQHF
NA	TRBV2	TRBJ1-4	NA	TGTGCCAGCTGGGGAGGGGTTCGTGAAAAACTGTTTTTT	CASWGGVREKLFF
once	TRBV6-4	TRBJ2-3	TRBD2	TGTGCCAGCAGTGAAGGACTAGCGGACACAGATACGCAGTATTTT	CASSEGLADTDTQYF
NA	TRBV19	TRBJ2-2	NA	TGTGCCAGTAGTATACTCCCCAACACCGGGGAGCTGTTTTTT	CASSILPNTGELFF
NA	TRBV4-1	TRBJ1-6	NA	TGCGCCAGCAGCCAAGATAAAGGGGGACGAAGCTCCTATAATTCACCCCTCCACTTT	CASSQDKGGRSSYNSPLHF
NA	TRBV6-5	TRBJ2-3	NA	TGTGCCAGCAAACGGAGGGCCGTAACAGATACGCAGTATTTT	CASKRRAVTDTQYF